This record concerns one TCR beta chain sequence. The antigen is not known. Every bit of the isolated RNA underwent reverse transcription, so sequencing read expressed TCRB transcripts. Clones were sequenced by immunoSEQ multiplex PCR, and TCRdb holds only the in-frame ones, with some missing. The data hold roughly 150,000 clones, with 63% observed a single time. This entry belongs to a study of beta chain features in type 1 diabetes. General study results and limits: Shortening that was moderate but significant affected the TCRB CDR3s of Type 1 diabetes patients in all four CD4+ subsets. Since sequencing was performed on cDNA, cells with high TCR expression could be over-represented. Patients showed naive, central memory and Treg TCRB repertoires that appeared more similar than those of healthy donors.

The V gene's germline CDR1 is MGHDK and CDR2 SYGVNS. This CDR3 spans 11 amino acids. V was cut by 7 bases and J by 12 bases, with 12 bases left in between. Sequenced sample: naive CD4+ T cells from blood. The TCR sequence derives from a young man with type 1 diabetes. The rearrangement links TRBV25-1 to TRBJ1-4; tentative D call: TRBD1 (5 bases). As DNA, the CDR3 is TGTGCCAGCACGCGCCAAGGGGAACTGTTTTTT. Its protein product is CASTRQGELFF.